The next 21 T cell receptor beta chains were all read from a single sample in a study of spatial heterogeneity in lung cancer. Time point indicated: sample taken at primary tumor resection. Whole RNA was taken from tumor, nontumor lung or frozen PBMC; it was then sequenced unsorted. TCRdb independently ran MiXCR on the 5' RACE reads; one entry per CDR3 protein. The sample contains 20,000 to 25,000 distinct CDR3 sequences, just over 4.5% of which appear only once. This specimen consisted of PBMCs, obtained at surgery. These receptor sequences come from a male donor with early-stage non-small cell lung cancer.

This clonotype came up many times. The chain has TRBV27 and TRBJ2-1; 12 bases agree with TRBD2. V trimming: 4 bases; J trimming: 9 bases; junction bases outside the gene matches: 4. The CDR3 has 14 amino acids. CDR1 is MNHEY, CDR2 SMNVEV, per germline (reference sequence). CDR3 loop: CASSWTSGIGEQFF. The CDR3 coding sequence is TGTGCCAGCAGTTGGACTAGCGGGATAGGTGAGCAGTTCTTC.

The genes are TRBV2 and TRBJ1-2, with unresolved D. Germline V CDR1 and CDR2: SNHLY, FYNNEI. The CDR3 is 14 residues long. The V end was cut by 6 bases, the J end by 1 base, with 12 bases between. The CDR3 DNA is TGTGCCAGCAGGCGACCAACCATTAACTATGGCTACACCTTC. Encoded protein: CASRRPTINYGYTF. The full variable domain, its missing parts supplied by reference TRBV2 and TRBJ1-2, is EPEVTQTPSHQVTQMGQEVILRCVPISNHLYFYWYRQILGQKVEFLVSFYNNEISEKSEIFDDQFSVERPDGSNFTLKIRSTKLEDSAMYFCASRRPTINYGYTFGSGTRLTVV.

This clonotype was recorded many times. The CDR3 region has the DNA TGCGCCAGCAGGCTGGGGGGGACCGGGGAGCTGTTTTTT. Its translation: CASRLGGTGELFF. The rearrangement uses TRBV4-3 and TRBJ2-2; 7 positions agree with TRBD2. The V gene end was trimmed by 6 bases and the J gene end by 5 bases; junction bases not matched to a gene: 3. There are 13 residues in the CDR3. Germline V gene sequence: CDR1 LGHNA, CDR2 YSLEER.

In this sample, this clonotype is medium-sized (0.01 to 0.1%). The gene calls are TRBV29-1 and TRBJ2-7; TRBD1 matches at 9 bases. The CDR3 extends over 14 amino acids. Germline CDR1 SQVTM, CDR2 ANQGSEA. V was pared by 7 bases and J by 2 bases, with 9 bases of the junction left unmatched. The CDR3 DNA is TGCAGCGGCGCCGGGACAGGGTCCACCTACGAGCAGTACTTC. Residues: CSGAGTGSTYEQYF.

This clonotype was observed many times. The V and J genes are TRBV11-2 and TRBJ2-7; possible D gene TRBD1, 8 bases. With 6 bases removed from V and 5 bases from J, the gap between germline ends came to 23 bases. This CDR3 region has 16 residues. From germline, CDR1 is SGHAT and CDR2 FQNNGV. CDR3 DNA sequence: TGTGCCAGCAGTCGTACCTCACAGGGGGGGCTCGACGAGCAGTACTTC. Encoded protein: CASSRTSQGGLDEQYF.

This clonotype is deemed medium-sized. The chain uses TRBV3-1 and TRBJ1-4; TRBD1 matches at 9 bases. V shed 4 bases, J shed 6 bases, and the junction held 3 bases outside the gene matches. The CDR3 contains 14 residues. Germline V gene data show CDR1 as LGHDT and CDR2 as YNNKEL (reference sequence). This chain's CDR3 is CASSRTGGDEKLFF. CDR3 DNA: TGTGCCAGCAGCCGCACAGGGGGCGATGAAAAACTGTTTTTT.

The CDR3 is CSASARGAADTQYF. CDR3 DNA sequence: TGCAGTGCTAGTGCCCGGGGTGCTGCAGATACGCAGTATTTT. This chain links TRBV20-1 with TRBJ2-3, with D tentatively TRBD2 (5 bases). Looked up from germline, CDR1 is DFQATT and CDR2 is SNEGSKA (reference sequence). V gave up 3 bases and J gave up 4 bases, with 14 bases separating them. This CDR3 comprises 14 residues.

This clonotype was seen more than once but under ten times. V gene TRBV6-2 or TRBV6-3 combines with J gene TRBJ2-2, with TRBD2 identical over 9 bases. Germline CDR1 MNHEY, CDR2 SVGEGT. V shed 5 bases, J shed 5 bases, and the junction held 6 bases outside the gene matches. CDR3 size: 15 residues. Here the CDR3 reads CASSKNSGRTGELFF. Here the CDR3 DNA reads TGTGCCAGCAGTAAGAATAGCGGGAGAACCGGGGAGCTGTTTTTT.

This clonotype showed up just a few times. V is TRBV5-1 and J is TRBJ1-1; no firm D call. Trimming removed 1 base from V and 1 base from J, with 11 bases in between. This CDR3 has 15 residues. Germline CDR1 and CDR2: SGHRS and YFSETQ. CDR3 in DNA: TGCGCCAGCAGCTTGTTTGTAGCGGGGAACACTGAAGCTTTCTTT. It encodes CASSLFVAGNTEAFF.

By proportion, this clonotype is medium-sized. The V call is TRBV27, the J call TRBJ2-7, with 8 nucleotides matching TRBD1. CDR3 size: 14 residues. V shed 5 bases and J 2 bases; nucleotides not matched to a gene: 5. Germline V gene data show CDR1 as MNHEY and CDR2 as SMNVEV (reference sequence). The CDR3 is CASSARTGTYEQYF. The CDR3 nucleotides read TGTGCCAGCAGTGCCCGGACAGGGACCTACGAGCAGTACTTC.

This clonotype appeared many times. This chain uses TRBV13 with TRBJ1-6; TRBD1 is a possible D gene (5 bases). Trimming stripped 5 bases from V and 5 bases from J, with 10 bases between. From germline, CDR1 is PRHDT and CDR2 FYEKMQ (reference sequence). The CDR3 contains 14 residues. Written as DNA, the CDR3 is TGTGCCAGCAGCCCCCAGGGAAATAATTCACCCCTCCACTTT. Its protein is CASSPQGNNSPLHF.

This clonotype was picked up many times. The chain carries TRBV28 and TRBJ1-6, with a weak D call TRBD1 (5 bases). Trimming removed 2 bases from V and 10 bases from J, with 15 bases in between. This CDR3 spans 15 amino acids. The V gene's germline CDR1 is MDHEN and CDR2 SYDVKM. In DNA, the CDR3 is TGTGCCAGCAGTTTAGGTGCAGGGAACCCCTCACCCCTCCACTTT. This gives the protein CASSLGAGNPSPLHF. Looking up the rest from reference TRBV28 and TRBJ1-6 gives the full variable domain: DVKVTQSSRYLVKRTGEKVFLECVQDMDHENMFWYRQDPGLGLRLIYFSYDVKMKEKGDIPEGYSVSREKKERFSLILESASTNQTSMYLCASSLGAGNPSPLHFGNGTRLTVT.

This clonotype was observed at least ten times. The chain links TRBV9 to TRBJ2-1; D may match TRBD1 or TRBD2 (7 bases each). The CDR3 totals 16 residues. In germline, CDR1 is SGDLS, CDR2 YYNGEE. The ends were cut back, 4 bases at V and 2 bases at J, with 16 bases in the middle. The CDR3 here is CASSPQGGSAYNEQFF. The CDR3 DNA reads TGTGCCAGCAGCCCGCAGGGGGGGTCCGCCTACAATGAGCAGTTCTTC.

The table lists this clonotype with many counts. In nucleotides, the CDR3 is TGTGCCAGCAGCTTAGAAGGAAGCTCCTACAATGAGCAGTTCTTC. Protein sequence: CASSLEGSSYNEQFF. The chain recombines TRBV11-3 with TRBJ2-1; D remains unclear. The germline V and J ends were trimmed by 0 bases and 0 bases, with 6 bases remaining between them. The CDR3 has 15 amino acids. Looked up from germline, CDR1 is SGHNT and CDR2 is YENEEA.

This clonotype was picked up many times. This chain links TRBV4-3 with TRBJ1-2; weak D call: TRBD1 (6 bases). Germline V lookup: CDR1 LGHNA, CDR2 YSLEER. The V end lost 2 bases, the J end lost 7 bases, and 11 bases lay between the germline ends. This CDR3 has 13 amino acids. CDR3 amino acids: CASSQYQGTGYTF. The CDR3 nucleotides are TGCGCCAGCAGCCAATATCAGGGGACTGGCTACACCTTC.

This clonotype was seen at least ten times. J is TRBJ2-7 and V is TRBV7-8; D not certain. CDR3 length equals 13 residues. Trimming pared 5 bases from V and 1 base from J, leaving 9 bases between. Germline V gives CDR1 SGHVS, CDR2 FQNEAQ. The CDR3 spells CASSTTVSYEQYF. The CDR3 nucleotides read TGTGCCAGCAGCACGACCGTATCCTACGAGCAGTACTTC.

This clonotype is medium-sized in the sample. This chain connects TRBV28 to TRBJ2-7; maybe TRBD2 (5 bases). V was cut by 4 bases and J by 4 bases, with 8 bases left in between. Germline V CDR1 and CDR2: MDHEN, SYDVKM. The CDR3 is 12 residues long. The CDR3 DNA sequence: TGTGCCAGCAGTTCACAGCGGTACGAGCAGTACTTC. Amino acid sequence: CASSSQRYEQYF.

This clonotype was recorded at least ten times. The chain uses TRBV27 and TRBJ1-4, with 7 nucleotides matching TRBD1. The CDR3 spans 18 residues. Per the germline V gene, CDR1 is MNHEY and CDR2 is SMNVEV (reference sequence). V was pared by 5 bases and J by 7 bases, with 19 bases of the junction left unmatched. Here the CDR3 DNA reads TGTGCCAGCAGTACCTCCAGACAGGGAGGGAGTTTGGGTGAAAAACTGTTTTTT. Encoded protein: CASSTSRQGGSLGEKLFF.

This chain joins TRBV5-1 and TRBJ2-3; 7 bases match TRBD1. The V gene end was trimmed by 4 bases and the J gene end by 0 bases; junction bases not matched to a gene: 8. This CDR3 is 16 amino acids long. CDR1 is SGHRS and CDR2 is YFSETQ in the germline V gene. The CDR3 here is CASSVPTGFSTDTQYF. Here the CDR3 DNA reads TGCGCCAGCAGCGTCCCGACAGGGTTTAGCACAGATACGCAGTATTTT.

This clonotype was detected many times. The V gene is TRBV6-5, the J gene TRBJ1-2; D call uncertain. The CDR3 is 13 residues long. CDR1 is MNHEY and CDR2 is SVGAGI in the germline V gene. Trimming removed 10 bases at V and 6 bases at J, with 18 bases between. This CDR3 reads CAIHTGLGDGYTF. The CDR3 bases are TGTGCCATCCACACTGGGCTTGGGGATGGCTACACCTTC.

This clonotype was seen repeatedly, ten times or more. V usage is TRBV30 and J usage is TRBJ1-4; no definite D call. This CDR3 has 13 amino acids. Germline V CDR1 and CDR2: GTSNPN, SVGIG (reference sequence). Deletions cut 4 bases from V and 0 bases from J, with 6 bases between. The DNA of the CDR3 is TGTGCCTGGAACCGGGCAACTAATGAAAAACTGTTTTTT. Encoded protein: CAWNRATNEKLFF.